One T cell receptor beta chain is described in this entry. This receptor's antigen is unknown. No clone much larger than this one lies a single base away; base qualities are absent. TCRbeta CDR3 regions were amplified from genomic DNA by means of the immunoSEQ Assay, a bias-controlled multiplex PCR. Per the original workflow: Within the assay, amplification of reference gene primers was used to estimate how many nucleated cells each sample contained. To quantify the absolute abundance of each unique TCRbeta CDR3 rearrangement, sequence reads were collapsed and filtered. For each sample, productive Simpson clonality was calculated by taking the square root of Simpson's diversity index across productive rearrangements. TCRdb took over this immuneACCESS table, retaining in-frame rearrangements with V and J assigned. Such tables are incomplete; in checked studies, under half of the missing clones stem from an unresolved V gene, and the remainder is unexplained. V, J and clone size are those of that table, while D and trimming were read from the DNA. Across this sample there are about 100,000 clones, with over 80% seen only once. The top ten clones comprise around 15% of the sample.

The record originates from a study of blood T cell repertoires in COVID-19 (dated by TCRdb to about 2020). Looking at the study overall: Collaborator samples came from the United States, Italy and Spain and covered acute and convalescent phases of COVID-19. HLA class I and class II types, where available, came from metadata supplied by the sample provider rather than from assay-based typing. The material from the prospective study consisted of cDNA or gDNA derived from T cells, B-cell-depleted T cells, or PBMCs. The samples were drawn from two sources: the first 160 participants of the ongoing ImmuneRACE study, and 1,200 or so subjects contributed by 6 global collaborators. A freely available public database, intended as a resource for researchers studying the immune response to SARS-CoV-2, is where the repertoires were released. The dataset comprised deeply sampled blood TCRbeta repertoires from subjects exposed to, actively infected with, or recovered from COVID-19. Nearly every sample came with metadata listing a de-identified subject ID, COVID-19 status, age in years and sex.

Overall study results and their limits: The amount of clinical and demographic metadata varied by source and participant and was provided uncurated.

The CDR3 has 14 amino acids, counting the end cysteine and phenylalanine. Only CDR3 DNA is held: 42 bases, read in frame from base 1. CDR1 SGHRS and CDR2 YFSETQ were looked up in the germline V gene. For this chain, trimming is 4 bases at the V end and 1 base at the J end, and the number of junction bases without a gene match is 5. Each collaborating institution followed its own protocols to collect whole blood in K2EDTA tubes. For TCRbeta analysis, collaborators shipped samples in one of three forms: frozen whole blood, isolated PBMCs, or DNA extracted from either of those sample types. Recombination connected TRBV5-1 to TRBJ2-7; 7 junctional bases match TRBD1. This clonotype was obtained from a man in his fifties or sixties with active or convalescent COVID-19. The specimen was peripheral blood. The CDR3 here reads CASSADRESYEQYF. The sequence in DNA is TGCGCCAGCAGCGCCGACAGGGAGTCCTACGAGCAGTACTTC.